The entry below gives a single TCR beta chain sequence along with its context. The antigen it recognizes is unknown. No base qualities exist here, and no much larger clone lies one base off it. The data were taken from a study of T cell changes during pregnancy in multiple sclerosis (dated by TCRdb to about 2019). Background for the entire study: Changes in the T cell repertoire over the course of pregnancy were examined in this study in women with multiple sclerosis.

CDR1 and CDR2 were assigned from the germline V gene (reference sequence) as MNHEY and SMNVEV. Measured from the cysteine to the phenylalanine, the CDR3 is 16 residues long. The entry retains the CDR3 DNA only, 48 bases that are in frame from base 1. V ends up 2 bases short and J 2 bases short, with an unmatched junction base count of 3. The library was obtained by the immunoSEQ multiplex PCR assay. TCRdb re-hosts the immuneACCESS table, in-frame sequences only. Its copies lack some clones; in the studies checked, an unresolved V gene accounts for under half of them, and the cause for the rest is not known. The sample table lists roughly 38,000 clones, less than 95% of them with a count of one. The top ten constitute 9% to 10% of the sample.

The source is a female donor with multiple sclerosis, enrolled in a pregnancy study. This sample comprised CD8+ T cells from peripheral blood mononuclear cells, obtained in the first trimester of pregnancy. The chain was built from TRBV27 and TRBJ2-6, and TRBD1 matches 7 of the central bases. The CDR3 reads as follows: CASSLNQGAGANVLTF. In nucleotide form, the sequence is TGTGCCAGCAGTTTAAATCAGGGGGCTGGGGCCAACGTCCTGACTTTC.